This passage covers 12 T cell receptor beta chains from one sample sequenced in a study of cytomegalovirus exposure and HLA in healthy donors. The PCR employed 60 Vbeta primers together with 13 Jbeta primers. The repertoire was sequenced with immunoSEQ multiplex PCR; TCRdb's copy has only in-frame clones and lacks some. In the table there are about 21,000 clones, roughly 80% of which are singletons. The sample comprised PBMCs. The source is a man aged 55 to 70 in good health and CMV-seronegative.

The chain is built from TRBV5-1 and TRBJ2-7; tentative D call: TRBD1 (6 bases). Germline CDR1 SGHRS, CDR2 YFSETQ. With 1 base removed from V and 0 bases from J, the gap between germline ends came to 14 bases. This CDR3 has 16 residues. CDR3 DNA: TGCGCCAGCAGCTTGACGACAGGTACCCTCTCCTACGAGCAGTACTTC. As protein: CASSLTTGTLSYEQYF.

This chain uses TRBV7-6 with TRBJ2-7; tentative D call: TRBD1 (7 bases). Germline V CDR1 and CDR2: SGHVS, FNYEAQ. The CDR3 is made up of 13 amino acids. V was cut by 4 bases and J by 3 bases, with 10 bases left in between. The CDR3 protein is CASSSGDSYEQYF. The DNA for the CDR3 is TGTGCCAGCAGCTCGGGGGACAGCTACGAGCAGTACTTC. The complete variable domain, with remaining parts taken from reference TRBV7-6 and TRBJ2-7, reads GAGVSQSPRYKVTKRGQDVALRCDPISGHVSLYWYRQALGQGPEFLTYFNYEAQQDKSGLPNDRFSAERPEGSISTLTIQRTEQRDSAMYRCASSSGDSYEQYFGPGTRLTVT.

This sequence joins TRBV27 and TRBJ1-5; the match to TRBD1 covers 8 bases. Unmatched junction bases numbered 22, after V lost 10 bases and J lost 2 bases. Germline V lookup: CDR1 MNHEY, CDR2 SMNVEV (reference sequence). The CDR3 contains 19 residues. In nucleotides, the CDR3 is TGTGCCACCCAGAAAGATGCGACAGGGGTCAATCGCGGCAATCAGCCCCAGCATTTT. It translates to CATQKDATGVNRGNQPQHF.

This rearrangement joins TRBV4-1 to TRBJ2-7; 10 positions match TRBD2. CDR1 MGHRA and CDR2 YSYEKL come from the germline V gene. The CDR3 length is 16 residues. V trimming: 3 bases; J trimming: 4 bases; junction bases outside the gene matches: 9. CDR3 in DNA: TGCGCCAGCAGCCATCTCGGGACTAGCGTGTATTACGAGCAGTACTTC. It encodes CASSHLGTSVYYEQYF.

This clone was recorded a few times. V is TRBV5-4 and J is TRBJ2-3, with a tentative D call TRBD1 (6 bases). CDR1 SGHNT and CDR2 YYREEE come from the germline V gene (reference sequence). CDR3 length: 15 amino acids. V gave up 4 bases and J gave up 1 base, with 13 bases separating them. The CDR3 DNA reads as TGTGCCAGCAGCGCTAAGACAGGCCGCACAGATACGCAGTATTTT. It is translated as CASSAKTGRTDTQYF.

V usage is TRBV29-1 and J usage is TRBJ1-2, with 12 bases that match TRBD1. J gave up 7 bases and V 4 bases, and 10 bases lay outside the gene matches. The CDR3 loop spans 15 amino acids. Germline values: CDR1 SQVTM, CDR2 ANQGSEA. Here the CDR3 reads CSVVLVGQGACGYTF. The CDR3 DNA follows: TGCAGCGTTGTTCTAGTGGGACAGGGGGCGTGTGGCTACACCTTC. Full variable domain (remainder filled in from reference TRBV29-1 and TRBJ1-2): SAVISQKPSRDICQRGTSLTIQCQVDSQVTMMFWYRQQPGQSLTLIATANQGSEATYESGFVIDKFPISRPNLTFSTLTVSNMSPEDSSIYLCSVVLVGQGACGYTFGSGTRLTVV.

This rearrangement joins TRBV15 to TRBJ2-7; possible D gene TRBD2, 5 bases. Trimming shortened V by 3 bases and J by 0 bases, and 15 bases separated the two germline ends. This CDR3 spans 16 amino acids. Germline values: CDR1 LNHNV, CDR2 YYDKDF (reference sequence). DNA of the CDR3: TGTGCCACCAGCAGCTTGGGAGAAGTGAACTCCTACGAGCAGTACTTC. It translates to CATSSLGEVNSYEQYF.

This chain connects TRBV19 to TRBJ2-7, with 11 bases that match TRBD2. With V trimmed by 4 bases and J by 6 bases, 14 bases remained unmatched. Per the germline V gene, CDR1 is LNHDA and CDR2 is SQIVND (reference sequence). This CDR3 spans 17 amino acids. The DNA of the CDR3 is TGTGCCAGTAGTACAATTCTAGCGGGAGGATGGGGCGGCGAGCAGTACTTC. The encoded protein is CASSTILAGGWGGEQYF.

V usage is TRBV30 and J usage is TRBJ2-2; 9 bases match TRBD1. Germline values: CDR1 GTSNPN, CDR2 SVGIG (reference sequence). Unmatched junction bases numbered 6, after V lost 3 bases and J lost 10 bases. This CDR3 region has 13 residues. In nucleotides, the CDR3 is TGTGCCTGGAGCCCTGGGGACAGGGAGGAGCTGTTTTTT. Translated: CAWSPGDREELFF.

The chain joins TRBV11-2 to TRBJ1-2, with D possibly being TRBD1 (6 bases). This CDR3 comprises 14 residues. CDR1 and CDR2 from the germline V gene are SGHAT and FQNNGV. V was clipped by 3 bases and J by 3 bases, with 11 bases between them. CDR3 residues: CASSLSRGDYGYTF. The DNA for the CDR3 is TGTGCCAGCAGCTTGTCCAGGGGCGACTATGGCTACACCTTC.

This clone was recorded once. A read error may account for a junction end that differs from germline. The chain is built from TRBV7-9 and TRBJ2-5; 14 bases match TRBD2. The CDR3 spans 18 residues. Germline CDR1 and CDR2: SEHNR and FQNEAQ (reference sequence). In DNA form, the CDR3 reads TGTTCCAGCAGCTTAGCGCTATCCGGGACTAGCGGGGGAGAGGCCCAGTACTTC. Translating it yields CSSSLALSGTSGGEAQYF.

This clone has just a few counts. The rearrangement joins TRBV6-1 to TRBJ2-7; 12 nucleotides align to TRBD2. Per germline, CDR1 MNHNS and CDR2 SASEGT. This CDR3 contains 15 residues. J gave up 0 bases and V 3 bases, and 0 bases lay outside the gene matches. The CDR3, as DNA: TGTGCCAGCAGTGAGACTAGCGGGGGCTCCTACGAGCAGTACTTC. The encoded protein is CASSETSGGSYEQYF.